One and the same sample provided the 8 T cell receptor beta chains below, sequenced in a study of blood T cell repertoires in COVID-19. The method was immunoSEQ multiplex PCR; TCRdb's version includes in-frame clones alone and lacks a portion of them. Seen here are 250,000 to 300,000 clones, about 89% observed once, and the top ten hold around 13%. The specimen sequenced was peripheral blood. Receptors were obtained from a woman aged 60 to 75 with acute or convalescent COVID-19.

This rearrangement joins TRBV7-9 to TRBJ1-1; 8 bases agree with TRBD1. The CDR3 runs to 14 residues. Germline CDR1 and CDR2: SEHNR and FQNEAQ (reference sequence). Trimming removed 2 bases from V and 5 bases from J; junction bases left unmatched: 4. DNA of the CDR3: TGTGCCAGCAGCTTAACGGACAGGGATACTGAAGCTTTCTTT. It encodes CASSLTDRDTEAFF.

The CDR3 spells CASSPPSVRVTGELFF. The CDR3 nucleotides read TGTGCCAGCAGCCCACCTAGCGTGAGGGTCACCGGGGAGCTGTTTTTT. The rearrangement joins TRBV3-1 (or the pseudogene TRBV3-2) to TRBJ2-2, with a tentative D call TRBD2 (6 bases). Germline lookup yields CDR1 LGHDT and CDR2 YNNKEL (reference sequence). The CDR3 totals 16 residues. V lost 4 bases to trimming and J lost 4 bases, with 16 bases between them.

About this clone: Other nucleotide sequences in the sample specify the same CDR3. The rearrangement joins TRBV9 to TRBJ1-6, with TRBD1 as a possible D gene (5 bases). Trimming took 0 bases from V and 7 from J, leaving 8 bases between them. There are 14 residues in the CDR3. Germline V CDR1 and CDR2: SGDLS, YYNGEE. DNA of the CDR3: TGTGCCAGCAGCGTAGGTCAGGGAAATTCACCCCTCCACTTT. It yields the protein CASSVGQGNSPLHF.

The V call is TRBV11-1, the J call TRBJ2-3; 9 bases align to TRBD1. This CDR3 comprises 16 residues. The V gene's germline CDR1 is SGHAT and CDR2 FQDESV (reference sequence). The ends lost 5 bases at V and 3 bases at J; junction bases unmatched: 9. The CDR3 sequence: CASSQRRDRATDTQYF. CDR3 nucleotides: TGTGCCAGCAGCCAACGTAGGGACAGGGCGACAGATACGCAGTATTTT.

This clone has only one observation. CDR3 coding DNA: TGTGCCAGCAGCTCGGGAGCAGATACGCAGTATTTT. Amino acid sequence: CASSSGADTQYF. The chain employs TRBV5-5 and TRBJ2-3, with D maybe TRBD2 (6 bases). The CDR3 length is 12 residues. Deletions cut 3 bases from V and 4 bases from J, with 6 bases between. Germline V gene data show CDR1 as SGHKS and CDR2 as YYEKEE (reference sequence).

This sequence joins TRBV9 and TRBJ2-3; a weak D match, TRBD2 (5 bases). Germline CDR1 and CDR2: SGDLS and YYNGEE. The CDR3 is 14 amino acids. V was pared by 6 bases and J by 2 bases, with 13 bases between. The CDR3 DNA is TGTGCCAGCACCCTCCTAGCAGACACAGATACGCAGTATTTT. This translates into CASTLLADTDTQYF.

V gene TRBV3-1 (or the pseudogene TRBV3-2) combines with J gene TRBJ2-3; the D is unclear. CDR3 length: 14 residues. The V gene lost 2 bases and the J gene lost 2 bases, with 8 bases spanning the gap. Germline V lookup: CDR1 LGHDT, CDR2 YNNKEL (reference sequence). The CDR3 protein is CASSQRRFTDTQYF. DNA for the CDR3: TGTGCCAGCAGCCAACGGCGGTTCACAGATACGCAGTATTTT.

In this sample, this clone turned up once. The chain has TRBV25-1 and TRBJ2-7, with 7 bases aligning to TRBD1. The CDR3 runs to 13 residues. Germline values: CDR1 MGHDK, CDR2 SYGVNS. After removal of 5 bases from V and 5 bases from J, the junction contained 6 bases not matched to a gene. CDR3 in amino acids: CASSITGAHEQYF. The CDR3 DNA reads TGTGCCAGCAGTATTACAGGGGCCCACGAGCAGTACTTC.